This TCR beta chain was captured in a study of neurological immune-mediated disorders (dated by TCRdb to between 2017 and 2020). Study-wide context: Of the 35 or so multiple sclerosis patients, roughly 30 had relapsing-remitting MS and 3 had secondary progressive MS. The cohort was made up of about 66 subjects, consisting of around 15 HAM/TSP patients, around 35 multiple sclerosis patients and around 20 healthy controls. Longitudinal samples, technical triplicates and paired sorted CD4+ and CD8+ T-cell subsets, alongside PBMC samples, were included among the roughly 110 TCR-beta libraries. Peripheral blood TCR-beta repertoires from patients with HTLV-I-associated myelopathy (HAM/TSP), patients with multiple sclerosis, and healthy controls were compared in the study using UMI-based sequencing.

Ten or more counts support this clonotype. Its antigen specificity is not known. Qualities for individual bases were not recorded, and no much larger clone is one base off. Counted from cysteine to phenylalanine, this CDR3 has 15 amino acids. Here the CDR3 DNA is all that survives: 45 bases in frame from base 1. Between the V and J ends, shortened by 0 bases and 0 bases respectively, the junction contains 12 bases. As encoded in the germline V gene (reference sequence), CDR1 is DFQATT while CDR2 is SNEGSKA. For the unsorted PBMC libraries, 2 million PBMCs were stored in RNAlater at -80 degrees C until RNA extraction and were used to generate the libraries. Multiple sclerosis patients were enrolled in a US clinical protocol under which disease progression was evaluated by magnetic resonance imaging. Peripheral blood underwent Ficoll-Hypaque density gradient centrifugation to isolate PBMCs, which were then cryopreserved in liquid nitrogen.

cDNA synthesis used template-switch 5'RACE with a primer carrying a 10-nucleotide random unique molecular identifier tagging each TCR transcript. Every sequencing run yielded over 170 million TCR-beta sequences covering 15-18 subjects. Total RNA was extracted with the RNeasy kit. TCR-beta VDJ regions were amplified with primers for the TCR constant region and the 5'RACE anchor, using the KAPA Real-time Library Amplification kit. A first PCR added sample indexes and Illumina adaptors, after which a second PCR increased the library yield. The roughly 650 bp TCR product was size-selected on a 2% E-gel SizeSelection system after Ampure bead purification. Before pooling, libraries had their quality checked on a Bioanalyzer, their concentration measured with Qubit, and their quantity determined with the Kapa Library Quantification kit. Paired-end 2 x 150 bp sequencing of the libraries was performed on an Illumina HiSeq 2500. To increase sequence diversity, roughly 24-32% phiX was spiked into each library pool. The authors' pipeline ran thus. Quality-filtered reads were processed with the UMI-based MiGEC pipeline, and over 80% of raw TCR sequences were removed by the MiGEC pipeline during error correction. IMGT germline references were used for aligning VDJ genes, and each clonotype was defined as a unique CDR3 amino acid sequence together with its V-J genes. Clonal expansion, Shannon diversity, and CDR3 relatedness (CalcPairwiseDistances, ClusterSamples) were evaluated with VDJtools, and phylogenetic trees were built with CLCbio workbench. Clones with at least 8 unique UMIs were defined as expanded, with this threshold being based on coefficient-of-variation modelling across technical triplicates. TCRdb itself trimmed the public reads at Q25 with fastp, ran MiXCR and retained productive beta chains. Each entry merges the rows of one CDR3 protein and shows their most common DNA and genes. TCRdb, not the original authors, processed these V and J calls. The sample table holds about 46,000 distinct CDR3 sequences, of which roughly 3.2% were seen once. Together, the top ten hold about 15% of the sample.

The investigation overall reported the following: No identical CDR3 amino acid sequences were found to be shared among expanded clones across subjects, suggesting that TCR-beta repertoires were private in all groups. No clinical or MRI features were associated with the MS cluster, and the authors said that larger cohorts are needed. Phylogenetic analysis grouped repertoires from 18 of 34 MS patients into a cluster of related CDR3 sequences, suggesting a possible repertoire-level signature. TCR clonal expansion was highest in HAM/TSP patients and lowest in MS patients, with MS patients falling below even healthy controls.

The chain is made from TRBV20-1 and TRBJ2-7, and possibly TRBD1, on 5 matching bases. The specimen sequenced was PBMCs. The receptor was isolated from a woman aged 50 to 60 with multiple sclerosis. Here is the DNA: TGCAGTGCTAGAGATCTGGTCAGGGACTCCTACGAGCAGTACTTC. Translated, this gives CSARDLVRDSYEQYF.